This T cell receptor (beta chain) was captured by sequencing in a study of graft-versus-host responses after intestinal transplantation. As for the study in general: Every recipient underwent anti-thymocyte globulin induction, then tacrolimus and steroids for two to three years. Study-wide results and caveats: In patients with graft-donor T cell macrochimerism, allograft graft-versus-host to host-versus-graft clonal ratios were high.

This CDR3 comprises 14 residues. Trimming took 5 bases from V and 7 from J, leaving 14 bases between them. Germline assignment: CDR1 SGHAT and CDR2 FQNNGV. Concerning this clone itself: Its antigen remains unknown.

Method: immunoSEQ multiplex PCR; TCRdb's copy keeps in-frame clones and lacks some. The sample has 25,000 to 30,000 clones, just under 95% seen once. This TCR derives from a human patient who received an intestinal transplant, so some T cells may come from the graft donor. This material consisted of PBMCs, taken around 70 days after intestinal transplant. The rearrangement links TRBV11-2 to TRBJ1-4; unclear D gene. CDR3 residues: CASSIHARGEKLFF. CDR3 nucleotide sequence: TGTGCCAGCAGCATACATGCACGTGGTGAAAAACTGTTTTTT.